The present entry profiles one T cell receptor delta chain with its context. Trimming removed 0 bases from V and 0 bases from J; junction bases left unmatched: 11. This CDR3 region has 18 residues. The V gene's germline CDR1 is TVYSNPD and CDR2 GDNSRS (reference sequence). TCRdb redid the clone calls on the RT-PCR reads with CATT. The sample consists of about 11,000 delta-chain clones, around two fifths of them appearing once. This sample was taken from a study of gamma-delta T cells after stem cell transplantation. Sequencing input: gamma-delta T cells. The V and J genes are TRDV3 and TRDJ1, with 12 bases lining up with TRDD3. This sequence originates from a human donor. It is not recorded whose cells these are; they may come from a transplant donor. CDR3 nucleotides: TGTGCCTTTAGGACCACGTACTGGGGGATACCCAACACCGATAAACTCATCTTT. Amino acid sequence: CAFRTTYWGIPNTDKLIF.